Listed here is a single T cell receptor beta chain. Which cohort a participant joined came from the clinical history participants gave. This record comes from a study of blood T cell repertoires in COVID-19. In the original workflow: Amplification of reference gene primers provided the estimated nucleated cell counts. The data were produced by immunoSEQ multiplex PCR, yet TCRdb's version contains in-frame clones alone and is incomplete. That table supplies the V and J calls and clone size; D and trimming were determined from the DNA. Here the sample spans 200,000 to 250,000 clones, 85% being singletons. Germline lookup yields CDR1 LGHDT and CDR2 YNNKEL (reference sequence). J gave up 2 bases and V 5 bases, and 7 bases lay outside the gene matches. This CDR3 comprises 15 residues.

The sample taken for sequencing was PBMCs or T cells enriched from blood (not recorded which). V and J are TRBV3-1 (or the pseudogene TRBV3-2) and TRBJ1-2; 8 positions agree with TRBD1. The sequence was collected from a woman in her forties or fifties with acute COVID-19. The DNA for the CDR3 is TGTGCCAGCAGCGCTGGGGACAGGAGAAACTATGGCTACACCTTC. Amino acid sequence: CASSAGDRRNYGYTF.